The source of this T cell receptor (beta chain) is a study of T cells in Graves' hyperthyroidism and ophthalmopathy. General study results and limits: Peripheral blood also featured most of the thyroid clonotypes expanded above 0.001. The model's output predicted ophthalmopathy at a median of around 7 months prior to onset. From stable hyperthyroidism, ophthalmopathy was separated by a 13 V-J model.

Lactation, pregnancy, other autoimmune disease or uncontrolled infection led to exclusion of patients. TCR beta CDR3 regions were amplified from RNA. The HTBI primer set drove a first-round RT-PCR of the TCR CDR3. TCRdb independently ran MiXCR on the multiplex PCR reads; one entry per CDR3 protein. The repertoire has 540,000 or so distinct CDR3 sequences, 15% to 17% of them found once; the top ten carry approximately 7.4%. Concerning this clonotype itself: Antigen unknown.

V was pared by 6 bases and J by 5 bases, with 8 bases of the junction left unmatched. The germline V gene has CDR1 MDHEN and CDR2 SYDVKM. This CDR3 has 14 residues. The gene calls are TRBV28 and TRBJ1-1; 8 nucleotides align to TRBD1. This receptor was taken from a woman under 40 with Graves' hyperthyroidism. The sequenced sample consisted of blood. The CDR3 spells CASRIGQGGTEAFF. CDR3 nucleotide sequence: TGTGCCAGCAGAATCGGACAGGGAGGAACTGAAGCTTTCTTT.